This TCR beta chain was sequenced in a study of CD8 T cells in Susac syndrome. Only one count was recorded for this clonotype. Trimming cost V 8 bases and J 0 bases, with 11 bases left between them. CDR3 size: 13 residues. Germline CDR1 reads DFQATT; CDR2 reads SNEGSKA (reference sequence). cDNA came from roughly 0.47 to 1 ug RNA primed by random hexamers. Amplification of TCR beta CDR3 spanned 54 Vbeta and 13 Jbeta via immunoSEQ multiplex PCR. TCRdb re-analysed the immunoSEQ multiplex PCR reads in MiXCR, keeping a single row per CDR3 protein. The profile shows fewer than 200,000 distinct CDR3 sequences, approximately 93% of them singletons.

The source is a human donor in good health. The J gene is TRBJ1-3, the V gene TRBV20-1; D not resolved. The material sequenced was CD4+ T cells from PBMCs. CDR3 nucleotides: TGCAGTTTATTTGGACCCTCTGGAAACACCATATATTTT. Its protein is CSLFGPSGNTIYF.